This TCR beta chain derives from a study of regulatory T cells in long-lasting Graves disease. Study details: Antithyroid drug exposure in newly diagnosed Graves' patients had lasted under 3 months.

The ends were cut back, 5 bases at V and 7 bases at J, with 11 bases in the middle. This CDR3 contains 13 residues. There are many counts of this clonotype. Assembly of TCR beta libraries relied on iRepertoire HTBI primers together with Arm-PCR of CDR3 regions. From the multiplex PCR reads, TCRdb called clonotypes with MiXCR, one entry per CDR3 protein. The sample includes some 250,000 distinct CDR3 sequences, around 20% seen only once; the top ten take around 13%. As to time point: newly diagnosed GD, antithyroid drugs for less than 3 months. Construction of the TCR library relied on RNA isolated from PBMCs.

The sequences come from peripheral blood mononuclear cells (PBMCs), collected at new diagnosis, from a patient treated with antithyroid drugs. This sequence originates from a female donor with Graves disease. The J gene is TRBJ2-2, the V gene TRBV12-3 or TRBV12-4; D unresolved. CDR3 region: CASSLLAIGELFF. Here the CDR3 DNA reads TGTGCCAGCAGTCTCTTGGCAATCGGGGAGCTGTTTTTT.